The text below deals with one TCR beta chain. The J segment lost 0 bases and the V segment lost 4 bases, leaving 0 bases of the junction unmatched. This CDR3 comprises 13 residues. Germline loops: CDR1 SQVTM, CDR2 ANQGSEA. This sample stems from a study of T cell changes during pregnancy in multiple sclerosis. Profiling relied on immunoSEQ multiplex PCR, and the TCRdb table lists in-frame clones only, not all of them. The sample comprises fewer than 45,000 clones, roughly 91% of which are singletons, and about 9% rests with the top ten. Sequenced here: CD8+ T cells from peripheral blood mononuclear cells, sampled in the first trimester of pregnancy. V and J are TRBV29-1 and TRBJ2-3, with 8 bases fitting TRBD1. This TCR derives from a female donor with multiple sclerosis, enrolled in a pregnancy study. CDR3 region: CSVGTGSTDTQYF. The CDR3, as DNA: TGCAGCGTTGGGACAGGGAGCACAGATACGCAGTATTTT.